This T cell receptor (beta chain) was obtained from a study of cytomegalovirus exposure and HLA in healthy donors. Whole-study findings and limits: A later analysis linked some 17,000 TCR beta sequences to HLA alleles at 0.05 false discovery rate. It was shown in a later analysis that HLA-associated TCR beta chains were more clonally expanded than other, equally common chains. The authors enumerated over 150 TCR beta chains as linked to cytomegalovirus.

In its sample, this clone was seen a few times. The antigen is undetermined. Researchers ran the PCR with 60 Vbeta and 13 Jbeta primers. Using immunoSEQ multiplex PCR, the repertoire was profiled, and TCRdb retains in-frame clones only, with some absent. The data hold hundreds of thousands of clones, with 77% observed a single time. Each donor was nominally healthy when sampled (though unrecorded immune exposures were likely). This sequence was found in a woman in her sixties in good health and CMV-seropositive. Sequenced: PBMCs.

CDR3: CASSWQLGDGYTF. Here the CDR3 DNA reads TGTGCCAGTAGTTGGCAGCTAGGCGATGGCTACACCTTC. The rearrangement uses TRBV19 and TRBJ1-2; D gene unclear. The germline V gene encodes CDR1 LNHDA and CDR2 SQIVND (reference sequence). Deletions cut 5 bases from V and 6 bases from J, with 13 bases between. The CDR3 contains 13 residues.